The 29 T cell receptor beta chains given below trace back to one sample, sequenced in a study of CD8 T cells in Susac syndrome. The RNA, about 0.45 to 1 ug, was put through reverse transcription using random hexamers. MiXCR was run by TCRdb on the immunoSEQ multiplex PCR reads, yielding one entry per CDR3 protein. The top ten clones hold more than 0.07% of a sample with about 160,000 distinct CDR3 sequences, approximately 90% of them seen once. Sequenced input: CD4+ T cells from PBMCs. These TCRs come from a human donor in good health.

The chain links TRBV5-1 to TRBJ2-5; TRBD2 aligns across 13 bases. This CDR3 is 16 amino acids long. With V trimmed by 4 bases and J by 4 bases, 7 bases remained unmatched. Germline V gives CDR1 SGHRS, CDR2 YFSETQ. CDR3 DNA: TGCGCCAGCAGCCGCGGACTAGCGGGAGAGGCAGAGACCCAGTACTTC. Translation gives CASSRGLAGEAETQYF. Full variable domain (outside the CDR3, taken from reference TRBV5-1 and TRBJ2-5): KAGVTQTPRYLIKTRGQQVTLSCSPISGHRSVSWYQQTPGQGLQFLFEYFSETQRNKGNFPGRFSGRQFSNSRSEMNVSTLELGDSALYLCASSRGLAGEAETQYFGPGTRLLVL.

The gene calls are TRBV5-4 and TRBJ1-1, with D perhaps matching TRBD1 (6 bases). V gave up 3 bases and J gave up 11 bases, with 17 bases separating them. The CDR3 is 13 residues long. Germline V CDR1 and CDR2: SGHNT, YYREEE (reference sequence). CDR3 sequence reads: CASSSGNRVGAFF. As DNA, the CDR3 is TGTGCCAGCAGCTCCGGAAACAGGGTCGGTGCTTTCTTT.

The genes are TRBV7-2 and TRBJ1-2; the D is unclear. Trimming took 2 bases from V and 6 from J, leaving 10 bases between them. This CDR3 is built from 13 residues. Germline-derived CDR1 and CDR2 are SGHTA and FQGNSA. In nucleotides, the CDR3 is TGTGCCAGCAGCTTATCTAGGGAAGATGGCTACACCTTC. The encoded protein is CASSLSREDGYTF.

The rearrangement links TRBV29-1 to TRBJ2-1, with D possibly TRBD1 on 6 matching bases. Trimming left V 0 bases short and J 0 bases short, with 18 bases between. The CDR3 covers 18 residues. The germline CDR1 and CDR2 sequences are SQVTM and ANQGSEA. This chain's CDR3 is CSVEDLGQKISSYNEQFF. Written as DNA, the CDR3 is TGCAGCGTTGAAGATCTAGGACAGAAGATAAGCTCCTACAATGAGCAGTTCTTC.

The V call is TRBV11-2, the J call TRBJ2-3; 8 nucleotides agree with TRBD1. Germline trimming cut 1 base from V and 3 bases from J; bases unmatched to any gene: 12. CDR1 is SGHAT, CDR2 FQNNGV, per germline. The CDR3 totals 18 residues. CDR3 sequence: CASSLGWTGSRQTDTQYF. The DNA of the CDR3 is TGTGCCAGCAGCTTAGGTTGGACAGGGTCTAGGCAGACAGATACGCAGTATTTT.

The J gene is TRBJ1-5, the V gene TRBV20-1, with D possibly TRBD1 on 6 matching bases. The germline CDR1 and CDR2 sequences are DFQATT and SNEGSKA (reference sequence). The V end lost 2 bases, the J end lost 3 bases, and 11 bases lay between the germline ends. The CDR3 is made up of 14 amino acids. The CDR3, as DNA: TGCAGTGCTAGACGGGGGGCTCTCAATCAGCCCCAGCATTTT. This sequence encodes CSARRGALNQPQHF.

The CDR3 DNA follows: TGTGCCCGGTCGGACCCATCAGGCACAGATACGCAGTATTTT. This codes for CARSDPSGTDTQYF. The chain couples TRBV30 to TRBJ2-3; D unclear. Trimming stripped 8 bases from V and 1 base from J, with 16 bases between. The CDR3 length is 14 residues. The germline CDR1 and CDR2 sequences are GTSNPN and SVGIG (reference sequence).

The chain employs TRBV27 and TRBJ2-1, with 15 bases lining up with TRBD2. With V trimmed by 5 bases and J by 0 bases, 8 bases remained unmatched. This CDR3 comprises 19 residues. Germline V gene lookup returns CDR1 MNHEY and CDR2 SMNVEV (reference sequence). The CDR3 loop is CASSHGTSGRSSSYNEQFF. CDR3 DNA sequence: TGTGCCAGCAGTCACGGGACTAGCGGGAGGTCGAGCTCCTACAATGAGCAGTTCTTC.

The rearrangement links TRBV7-2 to TRBJ2-1; 8 nucleotides agree with TRBD1. The CDR3 loop spans 13 amino acids. Germline CDR1 SGHTA, CDR2 FQGNSA. Trimming cost V 5 bases and J 6 bases; bases outside gene matches: 3. The CDR3: CASSDRGGNEQFF. Written as DNA, the CDR3 is TGTGCCAGCAGCGACAGGGGAGGCAATGAGCAGTTCTTC.

J is TRBJ2-5 and V is TRBV20-1; maybe TRBD2 (6 bases). The CDR3 has 13 residues. In germline, CDR1 is DFQATT, CDR2 SNEGSKA (reference sequence). V dropped 5 bases and J dropped 2 bases, with 12 bases sitting between them. CDR3 residues: CSAPGLEQETQYF. CDR3 DNA sequence: TGCAGTGCTCCGGGACTTGAACAAGAGACCCAGTACTTC.

The chain links TRBV23-1 to TRBJ2-5; the match to TRBD2 covers 10 bases. TRBV23-1 is an ORF, and what it does is uncertain. The CDR3 extends over 16 amino acids. V gave up 0 bases and J gave up 7 bases; unmatched junction bases: 8. CDR3 bases: TGCGCCAGCAGTCAATCTGGGACTAGCGATCCATTGACCCAGTACTTC. Translation gives CASSQSGTSDPLTQYF.

This chain uses TRBV9 with TRBJ2-5; D not certain. There are 13 residues in the CDR3. Germline V gene lookup returns CDR1 SGDLS and CDR2 YYNGEE. The germline V and J ends were trimmed by 2 bases and 1 base, with 6 bases remaining between them. CDR3 residues: CASSVSFQETQYF. The CDR3 DNA reads as TGTGCCAGCAGCGTTAGCTTCCAAGAGACCCAGTACTTC.

CDR3 region: CASSLRPDTNYGYTF. The CDR3 bases are TGCGCCAGCAGCTTGCGGCCGGATACTAACTATGGCTACACCTTC. The rearrangement links TRBV5-1 to TRBJ1-2, with D unclear. The CDR3 has 15 amino acids. CDR1 and CDR2 (germline): SGHRS, YFSETQ. Trimming cost V 1 base and J 0 bases, with 10 bases left between them.

This chain joins TRBV30 and TRBJ1-1, with a possible D match to TRBD1 (5 bases). V was cut by 4 bases and J by 0 bases, with 18 bases left in between. Germline values: CDR1 GTSNPN, CDR2 SVGIG (reference sequence). The CDR3 consists of 16 residues. This CDR3 reads CAWKTWRGRLNTEAFF. The CDR3 DNA reads as TGTGCCTGGAAAACCTGGAGGGGCAGATTGAACACTGAAGCTTTCTTT.

The chain links TRBV5-1 to TRBJ2-3, with TRBD1 identical over 8 bases. In germline, CDR1 is SGHRS, CDR2 YFSETQ. V lost 3 bases and J lost 4; bases outside the gene matches: 4. CDR3 length equals 14 residues. As DNA, the CDR3 is TGCGCCAGCAGCTCCGGACAGGGCCCAGATACGCAGTATTTT. Its protein is CASSSGQGPDTQYF.

This chain joins TRBV7-3 and TRBJ2-5, with D unclear. CDR1 SGHTA and CDR2 FQGTGA come from the germline V gene. The CDR3 length is 14 residues. Trimming pared 5 bases from V and 5 bases from J, leaving 15 bases between. As DNA, the CDR3 is TGTGCCAGCAGCCCCGGCACCCCTGGGGAGACCCAGTACTTC. It encodes CASSPGTPGETQYF.

The chain links TRBV18 to TRBJ2-3; 13 bases agree with TRBD2. Trimming removed 1 base from V and 1 base from J; junction bases left unmatched: 2. The CDR3 sequence is 17 residues long. Germline V gives CDR1 KGHSH, CDR2 LQKENI. This chain's CDR3 is CASSPQGLAGGTDTQYF. The CDR3 coding sequence is TGTGCCAGCTCACCACAAGGACTAGCGGGAGGCACAGATACGCAGTATTTT.

The chain recombines TRBV5-1 with TRBJ2-3, with a possible D match to TRBD1 (7 bases). This CDR3 has 15 amino acids. Trimming pared 0 bases from V and 3 bases from J, leaving 11 bases between. Germline values: CDR1 SGHRS, CDR2 YFSETQ. CDR3 amino acids: CASSLAGGMTDTQYF. The CDR3 nucleotides read TGCGCCAGCAGCTTGGCAGGGGGGATGACAGATACGCAGTATTTT.

J is TRBJ1-5 and V is TRBV30; D gene uncertain. The CDR3 totals 15 residues. Deletions cut 4 bases from V and 0 bases from J, with 13 bases between. Germline values: CDR1 GTSNPN, CDR2 SVGIG (reference sequence). The CDR3 sequence is CAWNQPWDSNQPQHF. CDR3 sequence (DNA): TGTGCCTGGAACCAGCCGTGGGATAGCAATCAGCCCCAGCATTTT.

The chain is built from TRBV7-9 and TRBJ2-7; 12 nucleotides match TRBD1. CDR1 is SEHNR and CDR2 is FQNEAQ in the germline V gene (reference sequence). With 5 bases clipped from V and 3 bases from J, the junction kept 5 bases outside the gene matches. The CDR3 extends over 15 amino acids. CDR3 coding DNA: TGTGCCAGCAGCCCTGGGACAGGGGGCCTCTACGAGCAGTACTTC. As protein: CASSPGTGGLYEQYF.

The chain links TRBV29-1 to TRBJ1-1; 10 bases fit TRBD1. With 3 bases clipped from V and 5 bases from J, the junction kept 12 bases outside the gene matches. The V gene's germline CDR1 is SQVTM and CDR2 ANQGSEA. The CDR3 consists of 16 residues. The CDR3 loop is CSVEWRDRGLRTEAFF. CDR3 nucleotides: TGCAGCGTTGAGTGGCGGGACAGGGGCTTGAGGACTGAAGCTTTCTTT.

The chain combines TRBV7-2 with TRBJ1-3; D is perhaps TRBD1 (6 bases). There are 16 residues in the CDR3. V lost 0 bases and J lost 1, with 10 bases in between. From germline, CDR1 is SGHTA and CDR2 FQGNSA. In DNA form, the CDR3 reads TGTGCCAGCAGCTTAGCCGCGGGACATTCTGGAAACACCATATATTTT. Protein: CASSLAAGHSGNTIYF.

CDR3 in amino acids: CASTPRGRDGYTF. For the CDR3, the DNA is TGTGCCAGCACCCCCCGGGGGAGGGATGGCTACACCTTC. The genes are TRBV6-5 and TRBJ1-2, with a tentative D call TRBD1 (5 bases). Trimming cost V 7 bases and J 6 bases, with 15 bases left between them. The germline V gene encodes CDR1 MNHEY and CDR2 SVGAGI. This CDR3 contains 13 residues.

The chain is built from TRBV5-1 and TRBJ2-7; the match to TRBD2 covers 8 bases. This CDR3 has 15 amino acids. Germline trimming cut 0 bases from V and 3 bases from J; bases unmatched to any gene: 5. The germline gives CDR1 SGHRS, CDR2 YFSETQ. CDR3 coding DNA: TGCGCCAGCAGCTTGGTAATAGCGGGAAGCTACGAGCAGTACTTC. It encodes CASSLVIAGSYEQYF.

The gene calls are TRBV20-1 and TRBJ2-7, with D uncertain. The germline V gene encodes CDR1 DFQATT and CDR2 SNEGSKA (reference sequence). This CDR3 contains 11 residues. With 6 bases removed from V and 6 bases from J, the gap between germline ends came to 12 bases. In nucleotides, the CDR3 is TGCAGTGCCCCTGGGCAGCTCGAGCAGTACTTC. Protein product: CSAPGQLEQYF.

This clonotype was detected only once. V and J are TRBV19 and TRBJ2-1, with D possibly being TRBD1 or TRBD2 (5 bases each). CDR1 is LNHDA, CDR2 SQIVND, per germline (reference sequence). This CDR3 has 12 amino acids. V was cut by 1 base and J by 9 bases, with 7 bases left in between. CDR3 in amino acids: CASSIAGREQFF. CDR3 bases: TGTGCCAGTAGTATAGCGGGGCGTGAGCAGTTCTTC.

The rearrangement joins TRBV5-1 to TRBJ1-5, with TRBD1 as a possible D gene (6 bases). Trimming removed 4 bases from V and 8 bases from J, with 19 bases in between. The CDR3 is made up of 15 amino acids. CDR1 and CDR2 from the germline V gene are SGHRS and YFSETQ. CDR3 sequence (DNA): TGCGCCAGCAGCGTGAGATCAGGGGTGGGTAAGCCCCAGCATTTT. It specifies CASSVRSGVGKPQHF. The full variable domain, with the rest looked up from reference TRBV5-1 and TRBJ1-5, is KAGVTQTPRYLIKTRGQQVTLSCSPISGHRSVSWYQQTPGQGLQFLFEYFSETQRNKGNFPGRFSGRQFSNSRSEMNVSTLELGDSALYLCASSVRSGVGKPQHFGDGTRLSIL.

The chain is built from TRBV11-2 and TRBJ2-7; D ambiguous. Germline loops: CDR1 SGHAT, CDR2 FQNNGV. The CDR3 runs 16 residues. The V end was cut by 7 bases, the J end by 2 bases, with 21 bases between. The CDR3 loop is CASKDGPPVGPYEQYF. The CDR3, as DNA: TGTGCCAGCAAAGACGGCCCCCCGGTCGGGCCCTACGAGCAGTACTTC.

The chain employs TRBV18 and TRBJ2-2; the match to TRBD2 covers 8 bases. CDR1 KGHSH and CDR2 LQKENI come from the germline V gene. This CDR3 comprises 16 residues. V dropped 5 bases and J dropped 1; count of bases not matched to a gene: 6. CDR3 loop: CASSTIAGQNTGELFF. The CDR3, as DNA: TGTGCCAGCTCAACTATAGCGGGACAGAACACCGGGGAGCTGTTTTTT.